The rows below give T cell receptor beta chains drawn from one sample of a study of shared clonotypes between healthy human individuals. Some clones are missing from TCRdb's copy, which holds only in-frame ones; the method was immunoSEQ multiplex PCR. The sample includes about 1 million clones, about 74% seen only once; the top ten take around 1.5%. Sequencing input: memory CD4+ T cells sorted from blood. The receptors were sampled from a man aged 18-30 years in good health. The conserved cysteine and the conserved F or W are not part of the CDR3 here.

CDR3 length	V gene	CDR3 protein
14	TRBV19	ASSNYIAGGSYEQY
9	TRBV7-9	ASTPGGTQY
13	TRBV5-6	ASSLPRGRSYEQY
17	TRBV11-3	ASSLVGQKHIISNSPLH
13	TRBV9	ASSVGQGVSYEQY
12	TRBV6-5	ASSYSRGSHTIY
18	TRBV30	AWSPTPGLAGALTKNIQY
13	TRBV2	ASSEAPHLNTEAF
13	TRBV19	ASSILPSEDYGYT
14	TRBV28	ASSIRATVGKNIQY
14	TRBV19	ASKDLLGLGRTEAF
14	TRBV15	ATSRGGTGKIHEQF
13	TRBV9	ASSDRTGRRDTQY
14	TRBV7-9	ASSLAGGGNNQPQH
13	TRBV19	ASTSARGYYNEQF
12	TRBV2	ASSARTVQETQY
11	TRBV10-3	AISAGQGRGYT
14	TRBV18	ASSPRGAGVNEKLF
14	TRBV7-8	ASSLVHGGNYNEQF
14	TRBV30	AWRATLAGPINEQF
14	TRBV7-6	ASSSRTSGGSDTQY
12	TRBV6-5	ASKRGGSGTEAF
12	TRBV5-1	ASSLEDRSYEQY
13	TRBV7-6	ASSLVRGPSYEQY
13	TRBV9	ASSVGYGRNEKLF
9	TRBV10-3	AISPGGEQY
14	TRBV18	ASSPGDRELLGEQY
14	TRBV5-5	ASRRGDSGAHYEQY
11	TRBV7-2	ASSDGFNQPQH
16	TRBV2	ASSYPRGQGPSYNEQF
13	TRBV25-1	ASSEFHGDTGELF
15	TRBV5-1	ASSVNPPDTLNTEAF
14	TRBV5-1	ASSLTSSGTYNEQF
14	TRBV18	ASSPRTGGRMNEQF
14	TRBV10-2	ASSELAGVSAGELF
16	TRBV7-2	ASSLEGASLAGAHEQF
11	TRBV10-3	AISEGRGTEAF
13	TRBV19	ASSITGGRVNEQF
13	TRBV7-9	ASSLSDRETGEQY
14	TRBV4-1	ASSQDPGAGWQPQH
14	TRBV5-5	ASSLGGQGSTDTQY
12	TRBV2	ASSGDRDVPFQY
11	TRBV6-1	ASSGGFSYEQY
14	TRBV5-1	ASSFTSGGAYNEQF
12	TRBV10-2	ASSERGSGYGYT
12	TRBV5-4	ASSLLVGADGYT
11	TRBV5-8	ASSLANTYEQY
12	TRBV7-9	ASSPPTESSPLH
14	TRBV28	ASSPPGQSSNYGYT
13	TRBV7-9	ASSPSTSEADTQY
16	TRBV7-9	ASSLGPPAGLGGNEQF